By share, the clone carrying this T cell receptor (beta chain) ranks as medium-sized. Its target is unknown. The CDR3 contains 15 residues. CDR1 MDHEN and CDR2 SYDVKM come from the germline V gene. After removal of 2 bases from V and 4 bases from J, the junction contained 1 base not matched to a gene. The sample's time point: sample taken at primary tumor resection. The donor group consisted of roughly 70 patients who had untreated, early-stage non-small cell lung cancer. This entry is derived from a study of spatial heterogeneity in lung cancer. TCRdb ran MiXCR on the 5' RACE reads and lists one entry per CDR3 protein. The repertoire holds 6,000 to 8,500 distinct CDR3 sequences, with 13% as singletons. Regarding the study as a whole: Intratumoral expanded alpha and beta TCR counts were found to track tumor mutation counts.

The rearrangement joins TRBV28 to TRBJ2-2; TRBD2 aligns across 10 bases. This material consisted of lung tumor tissue, taken at surgery. The receptor was isolated from a male donor with early-stage non-small cell lung cancer. CDR3 bases: TGTGCCAGCAGTTTAAGGACTAGCGGCACCGGGGAGCTGTTTTTT. This codes for CASSLRTSGTGELFF. Based on the CDR3 plus reference TRBV28 and TRBJ2-2, the full variable domain is DVKVTQSSRYLVKRTGEKVFLECVQDMDHENMFWYRQDPGLGLRLIYFSYDVKMKEKGDIPEGYSVSREKKERFSLILESASTNQTSMYLCASSLRTSGTGELFFGEGSRLTVL.